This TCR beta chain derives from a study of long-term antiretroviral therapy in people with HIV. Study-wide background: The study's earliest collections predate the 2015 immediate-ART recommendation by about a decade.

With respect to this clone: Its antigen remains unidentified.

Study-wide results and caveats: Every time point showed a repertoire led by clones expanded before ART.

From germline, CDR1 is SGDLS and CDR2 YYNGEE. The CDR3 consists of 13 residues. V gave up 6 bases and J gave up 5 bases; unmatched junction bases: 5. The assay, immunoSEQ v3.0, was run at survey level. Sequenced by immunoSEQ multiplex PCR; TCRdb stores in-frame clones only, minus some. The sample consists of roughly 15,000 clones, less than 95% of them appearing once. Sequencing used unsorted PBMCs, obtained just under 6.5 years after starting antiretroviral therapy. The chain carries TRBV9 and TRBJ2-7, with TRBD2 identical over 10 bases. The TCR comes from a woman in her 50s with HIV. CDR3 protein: CASNPLAGDEQYF. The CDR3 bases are TGTGCCAGCAATCCCCTAGCGGGAGACGAGCAGTACTTC.